This T cell receptor beta chain was profiled in a study of blood T cell repertoires in COVID-19. Study information: From T cells, B-cell-depleted T cells, or PBMCs came the material, which was cDNA or gDNA.

The V and J ends lost 1 base and 1 base, in that order; junction bases with no gene match: 5. The CDR3 extends over 19 amino acids. Germline V gives CDR1 SGHVS, CDR2 FQNEAQ. TCRdb's table, derived via immunoSEQ multiplex PCR, lists solely in-frame clones and lacks some. The repertoire consists of about 160,000 clones, with about 90% occurring once and the leading ten covering about 6%. This clonotype was sampled from an older man with acute or convalescent COVID-19. Sequencing used peripheral blood. The rearrangement joins TRBV7-8 to TRBJ2-1; 15 nucleotides align to TRBD2. The CDR3 loop is CASSLGTSGRASSYNEQFF. For the CDR3, the DNA is TGTGCCAGCAGCTTAGGGACTAGCGGGAGGGCCAGTTCCTACAATGAGCAGTTCTTC. Complete variable domain (other parts from reference TRBV7-8 and TRBJ2-1): GAGVSQSPRYKVAKRGQDVALRCDPISGHVSLFWYQQALGQGPEFLTYFQNEAQLDKSGLPSDRFFAERPEGSVSTLKIQRTQQEDSAVYLCASSLGTSGRASSYNEQFFGPGTRLTVL.